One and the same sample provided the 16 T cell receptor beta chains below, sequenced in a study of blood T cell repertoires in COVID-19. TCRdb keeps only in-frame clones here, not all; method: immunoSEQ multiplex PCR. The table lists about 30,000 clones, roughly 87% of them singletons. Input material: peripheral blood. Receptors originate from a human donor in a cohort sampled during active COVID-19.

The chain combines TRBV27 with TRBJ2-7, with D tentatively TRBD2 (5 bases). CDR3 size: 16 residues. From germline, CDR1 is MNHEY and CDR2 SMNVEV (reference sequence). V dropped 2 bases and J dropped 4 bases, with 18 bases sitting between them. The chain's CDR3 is CASSLTPPGLLYEQYF. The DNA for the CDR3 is TGTGCCAGCAGTTTAACACCCCCGGGATTACTTTACGAGCAGTACTTC.

The DNA for the CDR3 is TGCGCCACCGGGACTTATAACAATGAGCAGTTCTTC. It yields the protein CATGTYNNEQFF. This chain connects TRBV10-1 to TRBJ2-1, with D tentatively TRBD2 (6 bases). From germline, CDR1 is WNHNN and CDR2 SYGVQD (reference sequence). There are 12 residues in the CDR3. V shed 10 bases and J shed 5 bases, with 12 bases lying between them.

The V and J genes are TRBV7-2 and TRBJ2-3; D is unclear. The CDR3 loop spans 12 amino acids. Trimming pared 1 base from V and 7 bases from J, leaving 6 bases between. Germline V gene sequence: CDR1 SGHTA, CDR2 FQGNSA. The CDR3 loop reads CASSLGPNTQYF. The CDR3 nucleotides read TGTGCCAGCAGCTTAGGGCCCAATACGCAGTATTTT.

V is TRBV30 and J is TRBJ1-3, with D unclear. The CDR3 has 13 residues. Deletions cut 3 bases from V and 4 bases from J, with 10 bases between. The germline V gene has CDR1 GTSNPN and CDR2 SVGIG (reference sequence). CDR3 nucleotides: TGTGCCTGGAGCGCACAGACGGGAAACACCATATATTTT. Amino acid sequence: CAWSAQTGNTIYF.

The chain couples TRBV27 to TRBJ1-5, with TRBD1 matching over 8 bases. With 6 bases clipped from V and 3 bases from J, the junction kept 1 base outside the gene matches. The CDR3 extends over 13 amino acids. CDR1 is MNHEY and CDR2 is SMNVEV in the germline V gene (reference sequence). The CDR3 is CASRGQVNQPQHF. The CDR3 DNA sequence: TGTGCCAGCAGGGGACAGGTCAATCAGCCCCAGCATTTT.

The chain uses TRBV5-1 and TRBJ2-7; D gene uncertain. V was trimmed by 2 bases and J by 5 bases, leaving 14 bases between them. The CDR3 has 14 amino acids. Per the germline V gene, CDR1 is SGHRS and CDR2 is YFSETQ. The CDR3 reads CASSFQELNHEQYF. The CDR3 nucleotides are TGCGCCAGCAGCTTCCAGGAACTGAACCACGAGCAGTACTTC.

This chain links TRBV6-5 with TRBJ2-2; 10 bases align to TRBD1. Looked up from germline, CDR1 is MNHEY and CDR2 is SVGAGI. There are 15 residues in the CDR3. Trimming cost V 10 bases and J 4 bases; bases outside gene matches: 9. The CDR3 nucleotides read TGTGCCACCCACGGGGGACAGGGGTTCACCGGGGAGCTGTTTTTT. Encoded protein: CATHGGQGFTGELFF.

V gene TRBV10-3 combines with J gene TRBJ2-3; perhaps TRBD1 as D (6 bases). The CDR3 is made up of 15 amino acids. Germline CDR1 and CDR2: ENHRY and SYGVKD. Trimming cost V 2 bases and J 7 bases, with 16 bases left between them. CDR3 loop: CAISEGGGSAHTQYF. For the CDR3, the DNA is TGTGCCATCAGTGAGGGGGGCGGGTCAGCACATACGCAGTATTTT.

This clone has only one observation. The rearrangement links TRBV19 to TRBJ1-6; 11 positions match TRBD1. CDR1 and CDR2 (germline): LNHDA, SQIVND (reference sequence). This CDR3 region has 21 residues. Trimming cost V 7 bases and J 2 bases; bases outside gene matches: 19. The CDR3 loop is CASKGPIRTGGGSPYNSPLHF. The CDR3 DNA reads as TGTGCCAGTAAGGGTCCTATCCGGACAGGGGGCGGATCACCCTATAATTCACCCCTCCACTTT.

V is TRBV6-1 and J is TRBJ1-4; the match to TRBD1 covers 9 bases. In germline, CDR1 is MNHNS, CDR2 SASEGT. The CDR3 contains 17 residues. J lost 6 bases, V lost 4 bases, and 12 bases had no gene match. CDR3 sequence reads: CASSVRLDRGSYEKLFF. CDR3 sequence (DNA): TGTGCCAGCAGTGTCCGTCTCGACAGGGGGAGTTATGAAAAACTGTTTTTT.

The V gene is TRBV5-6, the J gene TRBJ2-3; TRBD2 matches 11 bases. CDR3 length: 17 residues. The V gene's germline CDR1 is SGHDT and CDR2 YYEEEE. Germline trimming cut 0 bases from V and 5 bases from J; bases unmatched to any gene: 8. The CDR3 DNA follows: TGTGCCAGCAGCTTGGCCGTCCTAGCGGGAGGTGTAGATACGCAGTATTTT. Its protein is CASSLAVLAGGVDTQYF.

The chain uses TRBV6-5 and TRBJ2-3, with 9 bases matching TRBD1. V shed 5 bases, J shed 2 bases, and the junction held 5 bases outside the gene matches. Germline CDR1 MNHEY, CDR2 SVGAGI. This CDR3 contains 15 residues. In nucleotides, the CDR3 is TGTGCCAGCAGTCCCGGGACAGGGTACACAGATACGCAGTATTTT. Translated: CASSPGTGYTDTQYF.

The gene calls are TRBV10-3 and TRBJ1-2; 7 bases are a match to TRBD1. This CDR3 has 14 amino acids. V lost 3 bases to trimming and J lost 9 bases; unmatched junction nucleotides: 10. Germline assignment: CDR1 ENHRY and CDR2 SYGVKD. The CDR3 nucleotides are TGTGCCATCAGTGAAAATACAGGGGCGTCTAGCTACACCTTC. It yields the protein CAISENTGASSYTF.

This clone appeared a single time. This CDR3 is CASSRRGLANTGELFF. Written as DNA, the CDR3 is TGTGCCAGCAGCCGGAGAGGACTAGCGAACACCGGGGAGCTGTTTTTT. J is TRBJ2-2 and V is TRBV2, with 7 positions matching TRBD2. V gave up 6 bases and J gave up 0 bases; unmatched junction bases: 7. The CDR3 runs to 16 residues. CDR1 and CDR2 from the germline V gene are SNHLY and FYNNEI. Based on the CDR3 plus reference TRBV2 and TRBJ2-2, the full variable domain is EPEVTQTPSHQVTQMGQEVILRCVPISNHLYFYWYRQILGQKVEFLVSFYNNEISEKSEIFDDQFSVERPDGSNFTLKIRSTKLEDSAMYFCASSRRGLANTGELFFGEGSRLTVL.

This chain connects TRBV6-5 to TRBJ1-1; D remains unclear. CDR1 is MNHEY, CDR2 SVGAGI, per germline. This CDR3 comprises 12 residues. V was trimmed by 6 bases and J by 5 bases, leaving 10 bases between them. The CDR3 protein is CASSLTWTEAFF. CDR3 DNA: TGTGCCAGCAGCTTGACATGGACTGAAGCTTTCTTT.

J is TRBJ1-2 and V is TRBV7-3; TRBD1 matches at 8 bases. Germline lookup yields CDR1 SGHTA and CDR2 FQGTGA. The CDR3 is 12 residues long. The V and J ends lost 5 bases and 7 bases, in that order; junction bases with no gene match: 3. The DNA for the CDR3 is TGTGCCAGCAGCCACGGACAGGGTGGCTACACCTTC. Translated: CASSHGQGGYTF.